This TCR beta chain emerged from a study of T cells after posttransplantation cyclophosphamide. Overall study results and limits: After PTCy, TRB diversity resembled that of CNI/methotrexate controls. Later post-transplant blood repertoires were often dominated by donor CD8+ memory clones. Tissue-infiltrating T cells from skin or gut overlapped little with blood T cells.

The germline gives CDR1 MGHRA, CDR2 YSYEKL. The CDR3 totals 19 residues. V was cut by 0 bases and J by 0 bases, with 15 bases left in between. Repertoires were generated with immunoSEQ multiplex PCR, while TCRdb's copy carries only in-frame clones and drops some. In the table there are 25,000 to 35,000 clones, roughly 90% of which are singletons. A word on this clone: Its antigen is undetermined.

The genes are TRBV4-1 and TRBJ2-6; the D is unclear. This sequence was found in a woman aged 35 to 49 with a blood cancer, CMV-positive, and with a related stem cell donor. Sequenced input: PBMCs. CDR3 amino acids: CASSQDLTGVSSGANVLTF. The CDR3 nucleotides read TGCGCCAGCAGCCAAGATTTGACGGGTGTCAGCTCTGGGGCCAACGTCCTGACTTTC.